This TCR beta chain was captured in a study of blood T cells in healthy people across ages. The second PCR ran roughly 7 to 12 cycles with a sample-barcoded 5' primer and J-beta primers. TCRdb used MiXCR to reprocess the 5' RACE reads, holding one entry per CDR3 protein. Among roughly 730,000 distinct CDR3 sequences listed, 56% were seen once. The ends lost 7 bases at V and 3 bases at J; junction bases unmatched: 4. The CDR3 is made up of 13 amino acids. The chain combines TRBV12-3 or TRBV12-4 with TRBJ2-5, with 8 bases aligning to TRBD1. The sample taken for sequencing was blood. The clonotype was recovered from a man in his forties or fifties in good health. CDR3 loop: CASNTDREETQYF. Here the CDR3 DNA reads TGTGCCAGCAACACGGACAGGGAAGAGACCCAGTACTTC.